Below, 20 T cell receptor beta chains from the same sample are listed, as sequenced in a study of identical twins. TCRdb called the 5' RACE reads again in MiXCR, with one record for every CDR3 protein. The sample consists of hundreds of thousands of distinct CDR3 sequences, roughly 12% of them appearing once. The same sample was also used in a study of yellow fever vaccine responses in identical twins.

The sequenced material came from PBMCs. The source of these receptors is a woman younger than 30 in good health.

The chain recombines TRBV5-1 with TRBJ2-3; 9 nucleotides match TRBD2. CDR3 length: 16 residues. Unmatched junction bases numbered 10, after V lost 4 bases and J lost 4 bases. Germline loops: CDR1 SGHRS, CDR2 YFSETQ. CDR3 sequence reads: CASSGGGAYLSDTQYF. The DNA of the CDR3 is TGCGCCAGCAGCGGCGGGGGGGCCTATCTCTCAGATACGCAGTATTTT.

This clonotype has a handful of counts. This chain uses TRBV6-2 or TRBV6-3 with TRBJ1-5; 8 bases map to TRBD1. The CDR3 has 16 amino acids. CDR1 and CDR2 from the germline V gene are MNHEY and SVGEGT. Germline trimming cut 6 bases from V and 2 bases from J; bases unmatched to any gene: 9. CDR3 amino acids: CASSLWQGAGNQPQHF. In nucleotides, the CDR3 is TGTGCCAGCAGCCTGTGGCAGGGGGCGGGCAATCAGCCCCAGCATTTT.

This clonotype was seen a handful of times. The chain uses TRBV10-3 and TRBJ2-3, with 8 bases fitting TRBD1. V lost 3 bases and J lost 1; bases outside the gene matches: 9. The CDR3 is 17 amino acids. In germline, CDR1 is ENHRY, CDR2 SYGVKD. The CDR3 spells CAISERQGTTGTDTQYF. The CDR3 DNA reads as TGTGCCATCAGTGAACGACAGGGGACCACTGGCACAGATACGCAGTATTTT.

The V gene is TRBV7-9, the J gene TRBJ1-1; TRBD1 is a possible D gene (5 bases). Deletions cut 8 bases from V and 8 bases from J, with 18 bases between. Germline assignment: CDR1 SEHNR and CDR2 FQNEAQ (reference sequence). CDR3 length: 13 amino acids. The CDR3 loop reads CASGQTRTHEAFF. The CDR3 coding sequence is TGTGCCAGCGGCCAAACTCGGACACACGAAGCTTTCTTT. The full variable domain, in which reference TRBV7-9 and TRBJ1-1 provide the parts outside the CDR3, is DTGVSQNPRHKITKRGQNVTFRCDPISEHNRLYWYRQTLGQGPEFLTYFQNEAQLEKSRLLSDRFSAERPKGSFSTLEIQRTEQGDSAMYLCASGQTRTHEAFFGQGTRLTVV.

The rearrangement uses TRBV27 and TRBJ2-1; weak D call: TRBD1 (6 bases). The V and J ends lost 5 bases and 9 bases respectively, with 23 bases between them. There are 16 residues in the CDR3. CDR1 is MNHEY, CDR2 SMNVEV, per germline (reference sequence). The DNA for the CDR3 is TGTGCCAGCAGTACCTACCCCCCACAGGGTTATGCTGAGCAGTTCTTC. Translated, it gives CASSTYPPQGYAEQFF.

Many counts were recorded for this clonotype. The chain couples TRBV20-1 to TRBJ1-1; D not certain. Deletions cut 7 bases from V and 3 bases from J, with 12 bases between. Germline-derived CDR1 and CDR2 are DFQATT and SNEGSKA (reference sequence). The length of the CDR3 is 12 residues. The CDR3 DNA reads TGCAGTGGGGTAGCCTCCTACACTGAAGCTTTCTTT. It translates to CSGVASYTEAFF.

This clonotype was picked up a small number of times. The V call is TRBV3-1, the J call TRBJ2-1; D is perhaps TRBD1 (5 bases). Trimming took 1 base from V and 8 from J, leaving 15 bases between them. The CDR3 covers 15 residues. Germline loops: CDR1 LGHDT, CDR2 YNNKEL (reference sequence). The CDR3 loop reads CASSQAKLGVHEQFF. The CDR3 bases are TGTGCCAGCAGCCAAGCAAAATTAGGGGTCCATGAGCAGTTCTTC.

The chain couples TRBV4-1 to TRBJ2-7, with TRBD2 as a possible D gene (6 bases). The CDR3 spans 17 residues. Germline V gives CDR1 MGHRA, CDR2 YSYEKL. V lost 3 bases to trimming and J lost 3 bases, with 21 bases between them. The CDR3 nucleotides read TGCGCCAGCAGCCAGGACTCTAGCGCCTTTTTGTTCTACGAGCAGTACTTC. Protein sequence: CASSQDSSAFLFYEQYF.

There are many counts of this clonotype. The chain recombines TRBV12-3 or TRBV12-4 with TRBJ1-3; D gene ambiguous. Between the trimmed V and J ends, which lost 2 bases and 0 bases, there was a span of 5 bases. This CDR3 has 14 amino acids. CDR3 sequence (DNA): TGTGCCAGCAGTTTACCGGACTCTGGAAACACCATATATTTT. Its translation is CASSLPDSGNTIYF.

V gene TRBV5-6 combines with J gene TRBJ1-3, with D possibly being TRBD1 (5 bases). Germline CDR1 and CDR2: SGHDT and YYEEEE. The CDR3 is made up of 18 amino acids. V dropped 1 base and J dropped 0 bases, with 17 bases sitting between them. CDR3 sequence (DNA): TGTGCCAGCAGCTTGACGGGGGGTGAAACCTTCTCTGGAAACACCATATATTTT. Protein product: CASSLTGGETFSGNTIYF.

V gene TRBV20-1 combines with J gene TRBJ2-1; TRBD2 might be the D (5 bases). Germline assignment: CDR1 DFQATT and CDR2 SNEGSKA (reference sequence). V was cut by 0 bases and J by 15 bases, with 24 bases left in between. This CDR3 has 15 residues. The CDR3 is CSARDGLASSLATFF. DNA for the CDR3: TGCAGTGCTAGAGACGGTTTGGCTAGCTCACTTGCGACGTTCTTC.

J is TRBJ1-1 and V is TRBV5-1; D is undetermined. Germline CDR1 and CDR2: SGHRS and YFSETQ. The V end lost 4 bases, the J end lost 7 bases, and 11 bases lay between the germline ends. The CDR3 extends over 12 amino acids. The CDR3 DNA is TGCGCCAGCAGCGATGGGATAGGTGAAGCTTTCTTT. Translating it yields CASSDGIGEAFF.

This clonotype has only a few counts. The V call is TRBV25-1, the J call TRBJ2-2; weak D call: TRBD1 (5 bases). The V and J ends lost 7 bases and 4 bases respectively, with 19 bases between them. Germline V lookup: CDR1 MGHDK, CDR2 SYGVNS. The CDR3 is made up of 16 amino acids. The CDR3 loop is CASTKTAGRGTGELFF. The CDR3, as DNA: TGTGCCAGCACTAAGACGGCAGGGCGCGGCACCGGGGAGCTGTTTTTT.

This clonotype was counted a few times. The chain has TRBV6-2 or TRBV6-3 and TRBJ2-7, with TRBD1 as a possible D gene (6 bases). Per the germline V gene, CDR1 is MNHEY and CDR2 is SVGEGT. The germline V and J ends were trimmed by 0 bases and 6 bases, with 9 bases remaining between them. There are 13 residues in the CDR3. Here the CDR3 reads CASSYSNRVEQYV. The CDR3 DNA is TGTGCCAGCAGTTACTCGAACAGGGTCGAGCAGTACGTC.

The chain's CDR3 is CASSQDYGPYEQYF. CDR3 bases: TGTGCCAGCAGCCAAGACTACGGACCCTACGAGCAGTACTTC. The V call is TRBV3-1, the J call TRBJ2-7; D call uncertain. The CDR3 spans 14 residues. The ends were cut back, 0 bases at V and 2 bases at J, with 8 bases in the middle. Germline V gene sequence: CDR1 LGHDT, CDR2 YNNKEL (reference sequence).

This clonotype showed up just a few times. This chain links TRBV11-1 with TRBJ2-6, with a weak D call TRBD1 (5 bases). V was shortened by 2 bases and J by 3 bases, with 20 bases between the two germline ends. Germline CDR1 is SGHAT and CDR2 is FQDESV (reference sequence). The CDR3 loop spans 19 amino acids. This CDR3 reads CASSLTFGRGQLGANVLTF. The CDR3 coding sequence is TGTGCCAGCAGCTTAACTTTCGGTAGGGGCCAGCTTGGGGCCAACGTCCTGACTTTC.

This clonotype was observed a handful of times. The CDR3 protein is CASSEGTTSSYEQYF. The CDR3 nucleotides read TGTGCCAGCAGTGAGGGCACCACGAGCTCCTACGAGCAGTACTTC. This rearrangement joins TRBV2 to TRBJ2-7, with D unclear. Germline V lookup: CDR1 SNHLY, CDR2 FYNNEI. This CDR3 contains 15 residues. Trimming shortened V by 3 bases and J by 0 bases, and 12 bases separated the two germline ends.

This chain connects TRBV28 to TRBJ2-3; D might be TRBD1 or TRBD2, each matching 5 bases. Between the trimmed V and J ends, which lost 4 bases and 0 bases, there was a span of 23 bases. The germline V gene encodes CDR1 MDHEN and CDR2 SYDVKM. The CDR3 spans 19 residues. CDR3 sequence: CASSSEGSRDGDSTDTQYF. As DNA, the CDR3 is TGTGCCAGCAGTTCAGAGGGGTCTAGGGACGGGGATAGCACAGATACGCAGTATTTT. Drawing the rest from reference TRBV28 and TRBJ2-3, the complete variable domain is DVKVTQSSRYLVKRTGEKVFLECVQDMDHENMFWYRQDPGLGLRLIYFSYDVKMKEKGDIPEGYSVSREKKERFSLILESASTNQTSMYLCASSSEGSRDGDSTDTQYFGPGTRLTVL.

This clonotype has just a few counts. V is TRBV7-9 and J is TRBJ2-1; possibly TRBD1 for D (6 bases). The germline V gene encodes CDR1 SEHNR and CDR2 FQNEAQ (reference sequence). V lost 5 bases and J 2 bases, leaving 13 bases between the germline ends. The CDR3 length is 15 residues. The CDR3 region is CASSPQQGTYNEQFF. In DNA form, the CDR3 reads TGTGCCAGCAGCCCTCAACAGGGAACCTACAATGAGCAGTTCTTC.

The chain uses TRBV4-1 and TRBJ1-6; D possibly corresponds to TRBD1 (5 bases). The CDR3 length is 13 residues. The V gene's germline CDR1 is MGHRA and CDR2 YSYEKL. Trimming left V 0 bases short and J 12 bases short, with 9 bases between. CDR3 DNA sequence: TGCGCCAGCAGCCAAGAGGGCGGACAACCCCTCCACTTT. It codes for CASSQEGGQPLHF.